The entry that follows covers one T cell receptor beta chain sequence. Its matching antigen is unknown. This CDR3 has 14 amino acids. CDR1 and CDR2 (germline): ENHRY, SYGVKD. V gave up 6 bases and J gave up 2 bases, with 14 bases separating them. The data were obtained in a study of T cell repertoires in cytomegalovirus infection. Study-wide results and limits: CMV-specific TCR beta clonotypes restricted by HLA-C dominated the ex vivo response.

TCRdb reprocessed the reads with MiXCR, giving one entry per CDR3 protein. Seen here are around 360,000 distinct CDR3 sequences, roughly 34% observed once, and the top ten hold roughly 14%. The sequencing here drew on cultured PBMCs, taken from culture after CMV antigen stimulation. This TCR was recovered from a human donor in good health (CMV status not recorded). Some clones in this sample may be carry-over from other donors' samples. The chain is built from TRBV10-3 and TRBJ2-7, with D perhaps matching TRBD1 or TRBD2 (5 bases each). Here the CDR3 reads CAIRAGTETYEQYV. The DNA of the CDR3 is TGTGCCATCAGGGCTGGGACGGAGACCTACGAGCAGTACGTC.